A selection of T cell receptor beta chains follows, all from one sample in a study of T cells in Graves' hyperthyroidism and ophthalmopathy. TCRdb independently ran MiXCR on the multiplex PCR reads; one entry per CDR3 protein. Of hundreds of thousands of distinct CDR3 sequences listed, roughly 46% are singletons. Material: peripheral blood or thyroid tissue (not recorded which). These receptors all stem from an adult man with Graves' disease, either hyperthyroidism or ophthalmopathy (not recorded which). Each CDR3 is given without its conserved first and last residue. Each record gives: clone size, J gene, V gene, D gene, CDR3 protein. The D gene is left open where the match is weak. Clone sizes are given selectively: once, few, many, or a class where the clone is expanded.

clone_size: .
j_call: TRBJ1-2
v_call: TRBV10-3
d_call: .
cdr3_aa: AIRRRQGSVVT

clone_size: many
j_call: TRBJ1-1
v_call: TRBV7-2
d_call: .
cdr3_aa: ASSQIPTLTNTEAF

clone_size: few
j_call: TRBJ1-2
v_call: TRBV7-8
d_call: .
cdr3_aa: ASSLPSSNYGYT

clone_size: .
j_call: TRBJ1-5
v_call: TRBV5-5
d_call: .
cdr3_aa: ASSPASGRQPQH

clone_size: few
j_call: TRBJ2-6
v_call: TRBV19
d_call: .
cdr3_aa: ASSIGGSGANVLT

clone_size: .
j_call: TRBJ1-5
v_call: TRBV12-3/TRBV12-4
d_call: TRBD1
cdr3_aa: ASSSGQGASQPQH

clone_size: few
j_call: TRBJ1-1
v_call: TRBV2
d_call: .
cdr3_aa: ASSPGYLNTEAF

clone_size: many
j_call: TRBJ1-2
v_call: TRBV27
d_call: TRBD1
cdr3_aa: ASRRGQAYT

clone_size: .
j_call: TRBJ1-5
v_call: TRBV11-2
d_call: .
cdr3_aa: ASSLTGLYQPQH

clone_size: .
j_call: TRBJ2-7
v_call: TRBV10-3
d_call: TRBD2
cdr3_aa: ASREAEASGFEQY

clone_size: many
j_call: TRBJ2-5
v_call: TRBV5-1
d_call: TRBD2
cdr3_aa: ASSLNSGSVRTQY

clone_size: .
j_call: TRBJ2-5
v_call: TRBV10-3
d_call: TRBD1
cdr3_aa: AIQPGQGQQETQY

clone_size: .
j_call: TRBJ2-6
v_call: TRBV6-6
d_call: .
cdr3_aa: ASSGPGTNVLT

clone_size: once
j_call: TRBJ2-7
v_call: TRBV12-3/TRBV12-4
d_call: TRBD2
cdr3_aa: ASGLASGSSVHEQY

clone_size: .
j_call: TRBJ1-2
v_call: TRBV7-3
d_call: .
cdr3_aa: ASSQDVGGGYGHT

clone_size: .
j_call: TRBJ2-7
v_call: TRBV10-3
d_call: TRBD1
cdr3_aa: ASSPGTGPGNEQY

clone_size: few
j_call: TRBJ2-7
v_call: TRBV12-3/TRBV12-4
d_call: TRBD1
cdr3_aa: ASSPTGQGSYEQY

clone_size: .
j_call: TRBJ1-1
v_call: TRBV29-1
d_call: .
cdr3_aa: SVGGQTEAF

clone_size: once
j_call: TRBJ1-1
v_call: TRBV2
d_call: .
cdr3_aa: ASSVWGAAWNTEAF

clone_size: many
j_call: TRBJ1-3
v_call: TRBV10-3
d_call: .
cdr3_aa: AISRLSGNTIY

clone_size: .
j_call: TRBJ1-2
v_call: TRBV9
d_call: .
cdr3_aa: ASSPREDYGYT

clone_size: few
j_call: TRBJ1-1
v_call: TRBV7-3
d_call: .
cdr3_aa: ASSLRTAMNTEAF

clone_size: few
j_call: TRBJ1-2
v_call: TRBV4-2
d_call: TRBD1
cdr3_aa: ASSQDPTGGEGYT

clone_size: many
j_call: TRBJ1-2
v_call: TRBV29-1
d_call: TRBD1
cdr3_aa: SVRTGEYGYT

clone_size: .
j_call: TRBJ2-7
v_call: TRBV20-1
d_call: .
cdr3_aa: SASRGGASPYEQY

clone_size: many
j_call: TRBJ1-1
v_call: TRBV19
d_call: .
cdr3_aa: ASGRVTEAF

clone_size: .
j_call: TRBJ2-3
v_call: TRBV29-1
d_call: .
cdr3_aa: SVDEGTDTQY

clone_size: .
j_call: TRBJ2-6
v_call: TRBV25-1
d_call: .
cdr3_aa: ATGTTGANVLT

clone_size: .
j_call: TRBJ1-6
v_call: TRBV9
d_call: .
cdr3_aa: ARDLLGAGSPLH

clone_size: many
j_call: TRBJ2-5
v_call: TRBV2
d_call: .
cdr3_aa: ASRVGTGETQY

clone_size: .
j_call: TRBJ1-2
v_call: TRBV7-9
d_call: .
cdr3_aa: ASSQGGQLYGYT

clone_size: few
j_call: TRBJ1-1
v_call: TRBV7-8
d_call: .
cdr3_aa: ASSLNRVGAEAF

clone_size: few
j_call: TRBJ1-2
v_call: TRBV24-1
d_call: TRBD1
cdr3_aa: ATSDVSGTGAPFYGYT

clone_size: .
j_call: TRBJ2-5
v_call: TRBV2
d_call: .
cdr3_aa: ASSASPPGARQETQY

clone_size: few
j_call: TRBJ1-2
v_call: TRBV5-1
d_call: .
cdr3_aa: ASSLDSSYGYT

clone_size: .
j_call: TRBJ1-6
v_call: TRBV6-4
d_call: .
cdr3_aa: ASSDDTPLH

clone_size: .
j_call: TRBJ2-7
v_call: TRBV2
d_call: .
cdr3_aa: ASRYEPGANSYEQY

clone_size: many
j_call: TRBJ1-3
v_call: TRBV24-1
d_call: TRBD1
cdr3_aa: ATSDSTGGRNTIY

clone_size: .
j_call: TRBJ1-6
v_call: TRBV20-1
d_call: .
cdr3_aa: SARDPGGSPLH

clone_size: .
j_call: TRBJ1-1
v_call: TRBV12-3/TRBV12-4
d_call: .
cdr3_aa: ASSLTLSGAF

clone_size: few
j_call: TRBJ1-5
v_call: TRBV20-1
d_call: TRBD1
cdr3_aa: SATTGGGGRDNQPQH

clone_size: .
j_call: TRBJ1-2
v_call: TRBV2
d_call: .
cdr3_aa: ASKKDNGNYGYT

clone_size: many
j_call: TRBJ1-6
v_call: TRBV7-9
d_call: TRBD1
cdr3_aa: ASSPDRVNSPLH

clone_size: many
j_call: TRBJ1-4
v_call: TRBV12-3/TRBV12-4
d_call: .
cdr3_aa: ASSLSELKLF

clone_size: .
j_call: TRBJ2-5
v_call: TRBV20-1
d_call: .
cdr3_aa: SGGSPYQETQY

clone_size: many
j_call: TRBJ1-2
v_call: TRBV2
d_call: .
cdr3_aa: ASSERAGGYT

clone_size: many
j_call: TRBJ1-4
v_call: TRBV25-1
d_call: .
cdr3_aa: ASSEWGQGPEKLF

clone_size: .
j_call: TRBJ2-5
v_call: TRBV7-9
d_call: TRBD1
cdr3_aa: ASRSGQGQETQY

clone_size: .
j_call: TRBJ2-7
v_call: TRBV12-3/TRBV12-4
d_call: .
cdr3_aa: ASSFRGRRYEQY

clone_size: many
j_call: TRBJ2-5
v_call: TRBV20-1
d_call: .
cdr3_aa: SATKTVQETQY

clone_size: many
j_call: TRBJ2-5
v_call: TRBV7-9
d_call: .
cdr3_aa: ASSLPRTAMETQY

clone_size: many
j_call: TRBJ1-4
v_call: TRBV20-1
d_call: .
cdr3_aa: SAVHGEKLF

clone_size: .
j_call: TRBJ2-5
v_call: TRBV7-4
d_call: TRBD1
cdr3_aa: ASSFEGARETQY

clone_size: many
j_call: TRBJ1-2
v_call: TRBV29-1
d_call: TRBD1
cdr3_aa: SVDRTGGADGYT

clone_size: .
j_call: .
v_call: TRBV19
d_call: TRBD2
cdr3_aa: ASSIIPLAGVSDEQY

clone_size: many
j_call: TRBJ1-5
v_call: TRBV20-1
d_call: TRBD1
cdr3_aa: SASDRDQPQH

clone_size: .
j_call: TRBJ1-1
v_call: TRBV7-9
d_call: TRBD1
cdr3_aa: ASTATGGLNTEAF

clone_size: .
j_call: TRBJ2-2
v_call: TRBV10-3
d_call: .
cdr3_aa: AISGDLAMVNTGELF

clone_size: many
j_call: TRBJ2-5
v_call: TRBV7-8
d_call: TRBD1
cdr3_aa: ASSKTGNQETQY